A selection of T cell receptor beta chains follows, all from one sample in a study of T-cell memory formation after mild COVID-19. From the 5' RACE reads, TCRdb called clonotypes with MiXCR, one entry per CDR3 protein. The sample holds 85,000 to 120,000 distinct CDR3 sequences; around 15% are singletons and the top ten take around 28%. Source material: PBMCs or a T cell subset sorted from them (not recorded which). The receptors here all came from an adult woman who had mild COVID-19 (a few samples of this study predate the infection). Cell type and time point are not known. CDR3s include the opening cysteine and the closing phenylalanine or tryptophan. The D gene is left open where the match is weak. A row's size may be missing; if present it is once, few, many or a size class.

v_call	d_call	j_call	clone_size	cdr3_nt	cdr3_aa
TRBV20-1	.	TRBJ2-7	.	TGCAGTGCTAGAGATCTGTTGGGGCAGTACTTC	CSARDLLGQYF
TRBV12-3/TRBV12-4	TRBD1	TRBJ2-1	.	TGTGCCAGCAGATATAGGGACAGGGAAGAGGACGATGAGCAGTTCTTC	CASRYRDREEDDEQFF
TRBV30	.	TRBJ1-5	.	TGTGCCTGGAGTGTAAGGCGCACGGGGACAAATCAGCCCCAGCATTTT	CAWSVRRTGTNQPQHF
TRBV24-1	.	TRBJ1-1	few	TGTGCCACCAGCGATACAGGGACGAACACTGAAGCTTTCTTT	CATSDTGTNTEAFF
TRBV20-1	.	TRBJ2-7	few	TGCAGTGCCCAGGGGCGGACCTCCTACGAGCAGTACTTC	CSAQGRTSYEQYF
TRBV20-1	TRBD1	TRBJ1-1	.	TGCAGTGCTAGAGAGTCCGGGACAGAGAACACTGAAGCTTTCTTT	CSARESGTENTEAFF
TRBV6-2/TRBV6-3	.	TRBJ1-6	few	TGTGCCAGCAGAACCTTTCCCGAAGCTAATTCACCCCTCCACTTT	CASRTFPEANSPLHF
TRBV15	.	TRBJ2-6	few	TGTGCCACCAGCAGAATAGACATGGCTGGGGCCAACGTCCTGACTTTC	CATSRIDMAGANVLTF
TRBV4-1	.	TRBJ1-1	few	TGCGCCAGCAGCCAAGGTAGGCTCCCCGGCACTGAAGCTTTCTTT	CASSQGRLPGTEAFF
TRBV3-1	.	TRBJ2-1	few	TGTGCCAGCAGCCAACAATGGAATGAGCAGTTCTTC	CASSQQWNEQFF
TRBV5-1	.	TRBJ1-1	.	TGCGCCAGCATCGCCTCCACTACACAGGGTTCTCCGGCTTTCTTT	CASIASTTQGSPAFF
TRBV4-1	.	TRBJ2-4	.	TGCGCCAGCAGCCAAGAGGGCGCAACTCTAGCCAAAAACATTCAGTACTTC	CASSQEGATLAKNIQYF
TRBV19	.	TRBJ1-2	.	TGTGCCAGTAGTATCCCGGGGGCGGATGGCTACACCTTC	CASSIPGADGYTF
TRBV7-9	.	TRBJ2-7	.	TGTGCCAGCAGCTTAGACCCCAAAGAGCAGTACTTC	CASSLDPKEQYF
TRBV7-2	TRBD2	TRBJ2-1	few	TGTGCCAGCAGCTTAGAGTACGGTAGCGGGAGGAATGAGCAGTTCTTC	CASSLEYGSGRNEQFF
TRBV4-3	TRBD2	TRBJ2-7	many	TGCGCCAGCAGCCAAGGATCGGGACTACCCTCCTACGAGCAGTACTTC	CASSQGSGLPSYEQYF
TRBV10-3	TRBD2	TRBJ2-1	few	TGTGCCATCAGTGAGTCGGCTAGCGGGAGATCGAACCTCTACAATGAGCAGTTCTTC	CAISESASGRSNLYNEQFF
TRBV11-3	TRBD2	TRBJ2-1	.	TGTGCCAGCAGCTTAGCGGGAGGGCCAATGCAGGGGCCTTACAATGAGCAGTTCTTC	CASSLAGGPMQGPYNEQFF
TRBV5-1	.	TRBJ1-6	many	TGCGCCAGCAGCTTGGAGGGAAATTCACCCCTCCACTTT	CASSLEGNSPLHF
TRBV7-6	.	TRBJ2-3	few	TGTGCCAGCAGCTTGGAGGGGACGGGGAGGGATACGCAGTATTTT	CASSLEGTGRDTQYF
TRBV4-3	.	TRBJ2-1	few	TGCGCCAGCAGCCAAGATTCACGGGGAGTACTATCCTACAATGAGCAGTTCTTC	CASSQDSRGVLSYNEQFF
TRBV12-3/TRBV12-4	.	TRBJ1-3	.	TGTGCCAGCAGCCGCAGCCGGGGCTCTGGAAACACCATATATTTT	CASSRSRGSGNTIYF
TRBV7-9	.	TRBJ2-4	.	TGTGCCAGCAGCTTAGTTGGACCAGGGTCACCCCAGTACTTC	CASSLVGPGSPQYF
TRBV4-2	TRBD2	TRBJ2-5	.	TGTGCCAGCAGCCAACGGCCGGGAGGAGGAGAGACCCAGTACTTC	CASSQRPGGGETQYF
TRBV27	.	TRBJ1-1	.	TGTGCCAGCAGTTTATACAGGACAAAAACCGAAGCTTTCTTT	CASSLYRTKTEAFF
TRBV3-1	TRBD2	TRBJ2-5	few	TGTGCCAGCAGCCAAGATACCCGGACTAGGGATGAGACCCAGTACTTC	CASSQDTRTRDETQYF
TRBV4-3	TRBD2	TRBJ2-3	.	TGCGCCAGCAGCCCGGAATGGCGGGGGGGAGATACGCAGTATTTT	CASSPEWRGGDTQYF
TRBV12-3/TRBV12-4	.	TRBJ2-5	few	TGTGCCAGCAGTGCCCGGGGGCAGGGGGTTCGAGAGACCCAGTACTTC	CASSARGQGVRETQYF
TRBV30	TRBD1	TRBJ2-7	.	TGTGCCTGGCTCGGGACAGGCTATGCCTACGAGCAGTACTTC	CAWLGTGYAYEQYF
TRBV2	.	TRBJ2-5	.	TGTGCCACCACTAGGAGTCAAGAGACCCAGTACTTC	CATTRSQETQYF
TRBV5-6	TRBD2	TRBJ2-3	few	TGTGCCAGCAGCTTACCCCACAGCGGGAGGGGTACAGATACGCAGTATTTT	CASSLPHSGRGTDTQYF
TRBV20-1	TRBD1	TRBJ1-2	.	TGCAGTGCCGAGACAGGGTGGCATGGCTACACCTTC	CSAETGWHGYTF
TRBV29-1	.	TRBJ2-7	.	TGCAGCGTCGTGGGTCCTCCGGACGAGCAGTACTTC	CSVVGPPDEQYF
TRBV5-5	TRBD1	TRBJ1-5	many	TGTGCCAGCAGCTGGGGGACAGGGGGCAATCAGCCCCAGCATTTT	CASSWGTGGNQPQHF
TRBV4-3	.	TRBJ1-2	.	TGCGCCAGCAGCCAAGATGGGCCACAGACGAGTAGTAACTATGGCTACACCTTC	CASSQDGPQTSSNYGYTF
TRBV20-1	TRBD2	TRBJ2-7	.	TGCAGTGCTAGAGACCTAGCGGGGGTCTACGAGCAGTACTTC	CSARDLAGVYEQYF
TRBV7-6	.	TRBJ2-7	few	TGTGCCAGCAGCTCCCCACCGGACGGGACCTACGAGCAGTACTTC	CASSSPPDGTYEQYF
TRBV29-1	TRBD1	TRBJ2-7	few	TGCAGCGTCCTACTGAGGGGGCGCTACGAGCAGTACTTC	CSVLLRGRYEQYF
TRBV9	TRBD1	TRBJ1-2	few	TGTGCCAGCAGCGTCGACGGAGGGGGCGCGAATGGCTACACCTTC	CASSVDGGGANGYTF
TRBV20-1	.	TRBJ2-5	few	TGCAGTGCTAGAGATCAGTACAGGGAAGAGACCCAGTACTTC	CSARDQYREETQYF
TRBV7-6	.	TRBJ2-7	few	TGTGCCAGCAGCGCGAGTCGGGACGTCGAGCAGTACTTC	CASSASRDVEQYF
TRBV7-2	TRBD2	TRBJ2-2	few	TGTGCCAGCAGCTTATCGGGACTAAGCGCGAACACCGGGGAGCTGTTTTTT	CASSLSGLSANTGELFF
TRBV12-3/TRBV12-4	.	TRBJ2-7	.	TGTGCCAGCAGTTTATCGGGTCAGGGCACTACTTCCTACGAGCAGTACTTC	CASSLSGQGTTSYEQYF
TRBV5-1	.	TRBJ1-1	.	TGCGCCAGCAGCTATTCGGGGAGCACTGAAGCTTTCTTT	CASSYSGSTEAFF
TRBV27	TRBD1	TRBJ2-7	few	TGTGCCAGCAGTTTATTGGGACAGGGACGCTCCTACGAGCAGTACTTC	CASSLLGQGRSYEQYF
TRBV2	.	TRBJ1-2	.	TGTGCCAGCAGTGAATCCCGCGGAAACTATGGCTACACCTTC	CASSESRGNYGYTF
TRBV10-2	TRBD1	TRBJ2-3	.	TGCGCCAGCCCACGCTTTAAACCGGGACAGGGAGTAGTCAGCACAGATACGCAGTATTTT	CASPRFKPGQGVVSTDTQYF
TRBV5-6	TRBD1	TRBJ2-1	few	TGTGCCAGCAGCGCCGGGACAGATGAGCAGTTCTTC	CASSAGTDEQFF
TRBV2	.	TRBJ1-2	.	TGTGCCAGCAGTGAAGAGTTTACGGATAACTATGGCTACGCCTTC	CASSEEFTDNYGYAF
TRBV4-1	.	TRBJ2-2	few	TGCGCCAGCAGCCCATCTTGGGGGCCGGCGTGGACCGGGGAGCTGTTTTTT	CASSPSWGPAWTGELFF
TRBV29-1	TRBD1	TRBJ2-1	few	TGCAGCGTTTTCACAGGGGGGTTGAACAATGAGCAGTTCTTC	CSVFTGGLNNEQFF
TRBV29-1	.	TRBJ1-2	.	TGCAGCGTTGATGCGGCAGGGGTCCGCTATGGCTACACCTTC	CSVDAAGVRYGYTF
TRBV7-6	.	TRBJ2-7	few	TGTGCCAGCAGCAACGAGGGTGGCTGGTCCTACGAGCAGTACTTC	CASSNEGGWSYEQYF